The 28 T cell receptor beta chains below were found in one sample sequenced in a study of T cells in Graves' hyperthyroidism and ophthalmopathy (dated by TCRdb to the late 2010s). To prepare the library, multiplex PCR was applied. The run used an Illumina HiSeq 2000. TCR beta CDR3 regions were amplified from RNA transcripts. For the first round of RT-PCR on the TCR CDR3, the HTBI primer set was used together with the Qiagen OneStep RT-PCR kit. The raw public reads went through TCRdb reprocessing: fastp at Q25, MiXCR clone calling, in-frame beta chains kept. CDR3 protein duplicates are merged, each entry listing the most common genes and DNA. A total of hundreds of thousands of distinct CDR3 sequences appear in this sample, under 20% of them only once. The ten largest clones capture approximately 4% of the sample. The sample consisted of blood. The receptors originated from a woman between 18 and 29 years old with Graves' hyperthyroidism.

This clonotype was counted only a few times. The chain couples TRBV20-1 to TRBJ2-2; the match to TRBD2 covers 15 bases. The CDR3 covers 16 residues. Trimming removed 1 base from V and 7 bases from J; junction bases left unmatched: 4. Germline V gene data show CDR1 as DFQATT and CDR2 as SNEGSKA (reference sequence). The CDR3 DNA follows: TGCAGTGCTAGAGGGACTAGCGGGGGGGCCGGCGGGGAGCTGTTTTTT. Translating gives CSARGTSGGAGGELFF.

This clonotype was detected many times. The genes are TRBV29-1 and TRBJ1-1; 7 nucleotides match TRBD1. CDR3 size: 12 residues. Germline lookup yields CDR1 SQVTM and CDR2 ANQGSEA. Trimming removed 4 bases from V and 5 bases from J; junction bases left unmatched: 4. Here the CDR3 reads CSVVPGGTEAFF. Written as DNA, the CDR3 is TGCAGCGTTGTCCCAGGGGGGACTGAAGCTTTCTTT.

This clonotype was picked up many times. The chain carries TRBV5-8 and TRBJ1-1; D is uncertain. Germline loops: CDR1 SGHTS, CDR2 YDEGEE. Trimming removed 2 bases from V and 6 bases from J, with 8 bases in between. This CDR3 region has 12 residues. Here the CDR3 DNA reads TGTGCCAGCAGCTTCACCAGTTCTGAAGCTTTCTTT. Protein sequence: CASSFTSSEAFF.

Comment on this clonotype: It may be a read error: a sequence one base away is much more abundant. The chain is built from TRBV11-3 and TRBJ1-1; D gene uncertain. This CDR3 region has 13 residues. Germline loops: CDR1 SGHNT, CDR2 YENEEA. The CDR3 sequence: CASSFTRATEACF. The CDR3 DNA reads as TGTGCCAGCAGCTTTACGAGGGCCACTGAAGCTTGCTTT. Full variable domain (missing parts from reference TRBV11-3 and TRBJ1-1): EAGVVQSPRYKIIEKKQPVAFWCNPISGHNTLYWYLQNLGQGPELLIRYENEEAVDDSQLPKDRFSAERLKGVDSTLKIQPAELGDSAVYLCASSFTRATEACFGQGTRLTVV.

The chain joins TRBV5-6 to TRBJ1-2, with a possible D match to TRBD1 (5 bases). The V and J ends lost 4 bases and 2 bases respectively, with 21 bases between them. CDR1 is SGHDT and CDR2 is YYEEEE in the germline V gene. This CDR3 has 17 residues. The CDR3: CASSQRARTRPNYGYTF. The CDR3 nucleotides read TGTGCCAGCAGCCAAAGGGCCAGGACACGGCCGAACTATGGCTACACCTTC.

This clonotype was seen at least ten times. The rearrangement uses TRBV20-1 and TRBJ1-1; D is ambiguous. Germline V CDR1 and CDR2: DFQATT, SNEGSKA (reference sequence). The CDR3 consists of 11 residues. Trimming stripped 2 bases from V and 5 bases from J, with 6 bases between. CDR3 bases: TGCAGTGCTAGATATGGGACTGAAGCTTTCTTT. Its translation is CSARYGTEAFF.

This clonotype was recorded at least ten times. The CDR3, as DNA: TGCAGTGCTAGAGGTTACGCCGATGGGACAGGGAGGCCCGAGCAGTACTTC. Its translation: CSARGYADGTGRPEQYF. The chain links TRBV20-1 to TRBJ2-7, with 9 positions matching TRBD1. Losses at the gene ends were 1 base for V and 6 bases for J; bases not matched to a gene: 16. There are 17 residues in the CDR3. CDR1 and CDR2 (germline): DFQATT, SNEGSKA (reference sequence).

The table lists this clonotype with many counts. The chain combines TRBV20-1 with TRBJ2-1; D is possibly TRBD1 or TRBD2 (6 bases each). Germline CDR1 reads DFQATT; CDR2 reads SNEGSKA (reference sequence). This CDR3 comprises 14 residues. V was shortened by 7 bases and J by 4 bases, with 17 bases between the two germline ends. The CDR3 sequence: CSGRDGGTYNEQFF. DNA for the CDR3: TGCAGTGGGAGAGACGGGGGCACATACAATGAGCAGTTCTTC.

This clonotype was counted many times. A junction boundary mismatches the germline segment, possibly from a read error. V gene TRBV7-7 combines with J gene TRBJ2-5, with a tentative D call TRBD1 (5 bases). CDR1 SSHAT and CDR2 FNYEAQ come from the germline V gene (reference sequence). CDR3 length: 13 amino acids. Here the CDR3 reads CASSSGFGETQYF. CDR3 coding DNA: TGTGCTAGCAGCTCAGGGTTCGGGGAGACCCAGTACTTC.

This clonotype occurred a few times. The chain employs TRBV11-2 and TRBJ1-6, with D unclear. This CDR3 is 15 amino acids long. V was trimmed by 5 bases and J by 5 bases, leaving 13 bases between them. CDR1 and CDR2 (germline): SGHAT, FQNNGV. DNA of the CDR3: TGTGCCAGCAGCCCCATCGGAGGCCATAATTCACCCCTCCACTTT. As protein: CASSPIGGHNSPLHF.

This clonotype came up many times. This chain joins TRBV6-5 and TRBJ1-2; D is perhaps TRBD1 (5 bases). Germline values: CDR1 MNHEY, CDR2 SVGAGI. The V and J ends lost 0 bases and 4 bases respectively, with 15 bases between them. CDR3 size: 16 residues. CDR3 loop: CASSYSNGGRSYGYTF. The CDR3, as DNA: TGTGCCAGCAGTTACTCAAACGGGGGACGCAGCTATGGCTACACCTTC.

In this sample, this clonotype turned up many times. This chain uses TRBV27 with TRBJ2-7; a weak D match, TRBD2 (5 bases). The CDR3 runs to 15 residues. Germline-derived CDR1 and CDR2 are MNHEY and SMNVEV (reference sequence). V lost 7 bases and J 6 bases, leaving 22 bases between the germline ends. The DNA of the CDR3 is TGTGCCAGCAACAGAGGCTGGTCTAGCCCGTCCGAGCAGTACTTC. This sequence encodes CASNRGWSSPSEQYF.

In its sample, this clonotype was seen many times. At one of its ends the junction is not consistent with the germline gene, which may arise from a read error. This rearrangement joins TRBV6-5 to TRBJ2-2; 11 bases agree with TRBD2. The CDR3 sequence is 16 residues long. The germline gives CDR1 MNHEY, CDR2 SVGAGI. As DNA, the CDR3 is TGTGCCAGCAGTTACTCTAGCGGGAGGGGGGCCGGGGAGTTGTTTTTT. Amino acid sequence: CASSYSSGRGAGELFF.

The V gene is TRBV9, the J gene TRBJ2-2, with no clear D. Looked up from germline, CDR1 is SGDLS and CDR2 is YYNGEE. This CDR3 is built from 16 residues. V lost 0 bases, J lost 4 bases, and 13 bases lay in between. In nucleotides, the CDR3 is TGTGCCAGCAGCGTAGCTACGGTTTCAGTCACCGGGGAGCTGTTTTTT. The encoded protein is CASSVATVSVTGELFF.

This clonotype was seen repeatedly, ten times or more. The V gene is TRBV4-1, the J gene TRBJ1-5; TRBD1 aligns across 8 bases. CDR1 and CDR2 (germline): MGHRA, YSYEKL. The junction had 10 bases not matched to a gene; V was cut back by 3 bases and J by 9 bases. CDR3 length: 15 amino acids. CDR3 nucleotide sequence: TGCGCCAGCAGCCAGGACAGGGACGGGCAATGGCCCCAGCATTTT. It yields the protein CASSQDRDGQWPQHF.

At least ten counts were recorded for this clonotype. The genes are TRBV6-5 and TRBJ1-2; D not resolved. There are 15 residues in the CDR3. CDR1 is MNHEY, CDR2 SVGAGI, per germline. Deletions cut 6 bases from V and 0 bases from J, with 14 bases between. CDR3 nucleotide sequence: TGTGCCAGCAGCAGTCTAGGCGTAGCTAACTATGGCTACACCTTC. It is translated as CASSSLGVANYGYTF.

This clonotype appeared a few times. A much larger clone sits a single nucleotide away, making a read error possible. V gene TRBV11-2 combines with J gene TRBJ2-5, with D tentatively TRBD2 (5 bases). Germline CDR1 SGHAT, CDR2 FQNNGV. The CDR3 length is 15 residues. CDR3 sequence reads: CAGSPRTREDPTQYF. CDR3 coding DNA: TGTGCCGGCAGCCCTCGGACTCGAGAGGATCCGACCCAGTACTTC.

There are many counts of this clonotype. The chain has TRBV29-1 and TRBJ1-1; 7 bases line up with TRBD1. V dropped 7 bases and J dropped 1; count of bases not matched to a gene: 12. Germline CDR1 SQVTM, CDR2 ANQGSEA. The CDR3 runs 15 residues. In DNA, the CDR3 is TGCAGCGCGGGTAACTCGCCAGGGGGGAACACTGAAGCTTTCTTT. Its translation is CSAGNSPGGNTEAFF. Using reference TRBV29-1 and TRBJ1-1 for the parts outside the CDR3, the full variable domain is SAVISQKPSRDICQRGTSLTIQCQVDSQVTMMFWYRQQPGQSLTLIATANQGSEATYESGFVIDKFPISRPNLTFSTLTVSNMSPEDSSIYLCSAGNSPGGNTEAFFGQGTRLTVV.

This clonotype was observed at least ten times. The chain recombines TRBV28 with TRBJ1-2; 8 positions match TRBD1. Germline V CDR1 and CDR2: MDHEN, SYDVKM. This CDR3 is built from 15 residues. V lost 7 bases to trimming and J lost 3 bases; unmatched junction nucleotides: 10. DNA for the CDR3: TGTGCCAGCAAAAGCCCAGGGGGCGGTCACTATGGCTACACCTTC. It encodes CASKSPGGGHYGYTF.

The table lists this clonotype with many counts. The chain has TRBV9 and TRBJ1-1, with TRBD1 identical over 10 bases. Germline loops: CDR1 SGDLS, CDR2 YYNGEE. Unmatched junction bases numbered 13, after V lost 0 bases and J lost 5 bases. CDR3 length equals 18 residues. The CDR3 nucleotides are TGTGCCAGCAGCGTAGGCGGGGGGACAGGGGCCTTTGGGACTGAAGCTTTCTTT. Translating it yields CASSVGGGTGAFGTEAFF.

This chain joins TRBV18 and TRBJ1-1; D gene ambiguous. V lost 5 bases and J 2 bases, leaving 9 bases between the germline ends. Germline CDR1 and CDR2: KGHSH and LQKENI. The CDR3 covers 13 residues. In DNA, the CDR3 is TGTGCCAGCTCAAAGTCGGCTAACACTGAAGCTTTCTTT. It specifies CASSKSANTEAFF.

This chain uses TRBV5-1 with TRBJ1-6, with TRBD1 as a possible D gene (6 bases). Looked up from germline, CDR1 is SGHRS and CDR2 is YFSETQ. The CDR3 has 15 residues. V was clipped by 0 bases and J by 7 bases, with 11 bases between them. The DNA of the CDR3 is TGCGCCAGCAGCTTGGCCGGGGGGCGGAATTCACCCCTCCACTTT. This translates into CASSLAGGRNSPLHF.

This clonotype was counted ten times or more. The CDR3: CASSRQGLSYTF. The CDR3 coding sequence is TGTGCCAGCAGCCGACAGGGGTTGAGCTACACCTTC. The rearrangement joins TRBV7-2 to TRBJ1-2; 8 bases fit TRBD1. The CDR3 runs to 12 residues. Trimming cost V 5 bases and J 9 bases; bases outside gene matches: 5. CDR1 SGHTA and CDR2 FQGNSA come from the germline V gene.

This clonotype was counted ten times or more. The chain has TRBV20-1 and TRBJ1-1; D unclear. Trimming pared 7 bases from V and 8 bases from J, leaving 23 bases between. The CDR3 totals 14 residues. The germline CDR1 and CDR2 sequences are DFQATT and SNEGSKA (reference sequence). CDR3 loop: CSVKGKSSVSEAFF. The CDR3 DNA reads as TGCAGTGTAAAGGGAAAATCCTCGGTCTCCGAAGCTTTCTTT.

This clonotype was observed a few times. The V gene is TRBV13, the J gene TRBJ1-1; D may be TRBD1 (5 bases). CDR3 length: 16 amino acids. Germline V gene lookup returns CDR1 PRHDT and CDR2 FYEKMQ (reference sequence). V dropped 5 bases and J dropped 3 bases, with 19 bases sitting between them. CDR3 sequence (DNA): TGTGCCAGCAGCCCCGCAGGGCGGAAAATGGACACTGAAGCTTTCTTT. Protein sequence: CASSPAGRKMDTEAFF.

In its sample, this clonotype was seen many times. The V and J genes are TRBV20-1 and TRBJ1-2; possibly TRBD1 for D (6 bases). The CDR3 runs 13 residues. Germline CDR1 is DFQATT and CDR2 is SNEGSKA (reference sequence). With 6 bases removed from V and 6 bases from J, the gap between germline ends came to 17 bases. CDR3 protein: CSARQVATNGYTF. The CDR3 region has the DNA TGCAGTGCGAGACAGGTGGCAACGAATGGCTACACCTTC.

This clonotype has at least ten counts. The DNA for the CDR3 is TGTGCCAGCAGTTTAGGTGATGGGACCGGGGAGCTGTTTTTT. Protein product: CASSLGDGTGELFF. The chain combines TRBV12-3 or TRBV12-4 with TRBJ2-2; D is ambiguous. The CDR3 runs 14 residues. With 1 base removed from V and 5 bases from J, the gap between germline ends came to 8 bases.

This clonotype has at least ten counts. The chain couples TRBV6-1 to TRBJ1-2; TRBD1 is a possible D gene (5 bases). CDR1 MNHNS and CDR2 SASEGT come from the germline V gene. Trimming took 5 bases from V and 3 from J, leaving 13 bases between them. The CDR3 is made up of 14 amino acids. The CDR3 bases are TGTGCCAGCAGTATCCAGGGAGTCCACTATGGCTACACCTTC. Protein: CASSIQGVHYGYTF.